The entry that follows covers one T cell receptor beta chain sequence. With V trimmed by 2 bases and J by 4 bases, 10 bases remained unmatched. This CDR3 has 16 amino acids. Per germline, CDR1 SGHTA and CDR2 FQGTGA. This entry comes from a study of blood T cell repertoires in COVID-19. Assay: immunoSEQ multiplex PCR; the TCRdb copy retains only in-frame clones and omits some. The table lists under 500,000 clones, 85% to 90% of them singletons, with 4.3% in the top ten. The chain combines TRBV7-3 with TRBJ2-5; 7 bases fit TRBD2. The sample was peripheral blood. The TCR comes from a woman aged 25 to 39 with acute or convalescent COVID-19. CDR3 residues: CASSLQRAGLGETQYF. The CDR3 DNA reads TGTGCCAGCAGCTTACAGCGAGCGGGGCTTGGAGAGACCCAGTACTTC. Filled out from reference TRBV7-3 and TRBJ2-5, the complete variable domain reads GAGVSQTPSNKVTEKGKYVELRCDPISGHTALYWYRQSLGQGPEFLIYFQGTGAADDSGLPNDRFFAVRPEGSVSTLKIQRTERGDSAVYLCASSLQRAGLGETQYFGPGTRLLVL.